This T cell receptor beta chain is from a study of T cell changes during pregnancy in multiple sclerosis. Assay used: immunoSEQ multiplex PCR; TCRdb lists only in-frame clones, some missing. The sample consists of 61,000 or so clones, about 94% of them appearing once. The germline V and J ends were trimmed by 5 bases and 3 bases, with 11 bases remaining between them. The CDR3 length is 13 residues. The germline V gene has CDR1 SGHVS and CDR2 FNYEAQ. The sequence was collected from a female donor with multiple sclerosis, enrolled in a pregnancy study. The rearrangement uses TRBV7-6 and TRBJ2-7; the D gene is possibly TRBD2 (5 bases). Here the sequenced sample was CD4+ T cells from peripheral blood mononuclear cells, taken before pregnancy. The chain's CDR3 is CASSPREGYEQYF. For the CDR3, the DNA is TGTGCCAGCAGCCCCCGAGAGGGCTACGAGCAGTACTTC.